This T cell receptor beta chain was sequenced during a study of shared clonotypes between healthy human individuals. As to this clone: The antigen remains unidentified.

HIV-negative, healthy adults without recent acute infections or vaccinations were the donors. Generated by immunoSEQ multiplex PCR, the TCRdb table keeps only in-frame clones and is missing some. In the table there are more than 1,200,000 clones, approximately 98.5% of which are singletons. Germline V gives CDR1 KGHSH, CDR2 LQKENI. The V and J ends lost 2 bases and 3 bases respectively, with 14 bases between them. There are 16 residues in the CDR3. Study-level results: What naive subsets generally showed was a larger estimated richness than memory subsets showed. Only blood was sampled; tissue repertoires likely differ.

What was sequenced was naive CD4+ T cells sorted from blood. The subset here: CD45RA+ positively selected. The chain couples TRBV18 to TRBJ2-1, with D maybe TRBD1 (6 bases). This clonotype was obtained from a man under 40 in good health. The CDR3 loop reads CASSPSRQVIYNEQFF. The CDR3 DNA follows: TGTGCCAGCTCACCATCTAGACAGGTAATCTACAATGAGCAGTTCTTC.